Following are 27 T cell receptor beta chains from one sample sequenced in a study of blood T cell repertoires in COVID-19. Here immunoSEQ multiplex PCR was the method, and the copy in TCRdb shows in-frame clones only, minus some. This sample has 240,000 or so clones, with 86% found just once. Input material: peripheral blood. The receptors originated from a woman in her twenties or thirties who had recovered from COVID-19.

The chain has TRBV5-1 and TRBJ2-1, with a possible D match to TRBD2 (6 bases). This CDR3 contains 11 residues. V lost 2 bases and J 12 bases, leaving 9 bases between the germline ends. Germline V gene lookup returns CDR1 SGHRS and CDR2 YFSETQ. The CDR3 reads CASSFRGTQFF. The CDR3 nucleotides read TGCGCCAGCAGCTTCCGGGGGACGCAGTTCTTC.

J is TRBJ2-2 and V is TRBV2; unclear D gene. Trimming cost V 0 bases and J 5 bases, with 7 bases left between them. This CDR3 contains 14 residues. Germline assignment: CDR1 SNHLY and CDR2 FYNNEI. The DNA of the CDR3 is TGTGCCAGCAGTGAAGCCTACGTGACCGGGGAGCTGTTTTTT. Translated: CASSEAYVTGELFF.

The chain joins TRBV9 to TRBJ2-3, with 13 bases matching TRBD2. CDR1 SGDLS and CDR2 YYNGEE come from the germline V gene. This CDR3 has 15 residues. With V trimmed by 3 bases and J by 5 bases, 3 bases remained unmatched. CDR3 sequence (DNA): TGTGCCAGCAGCGGGGGACTAGCGGGGTTAGATACGCAGTATTTT. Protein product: CASSGGLAGLDTQYF.

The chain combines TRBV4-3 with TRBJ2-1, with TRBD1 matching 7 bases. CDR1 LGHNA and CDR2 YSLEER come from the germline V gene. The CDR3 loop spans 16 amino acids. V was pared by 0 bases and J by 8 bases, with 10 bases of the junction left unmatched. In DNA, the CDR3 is TGCGCCAGCAGCCAAGAGGCAGGGGGAGTCTATCATGAGCAGTTCTTC. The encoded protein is CASSQEAGGVYHEQFF.

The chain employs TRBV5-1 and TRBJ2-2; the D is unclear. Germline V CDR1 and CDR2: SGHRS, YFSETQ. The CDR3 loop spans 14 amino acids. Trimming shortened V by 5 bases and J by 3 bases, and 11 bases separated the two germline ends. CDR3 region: CASRPTVDTGELFF. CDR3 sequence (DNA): TGCGCCAGCAGACCCACAGTTGACACCGGGGAGCTGTTTTTT.

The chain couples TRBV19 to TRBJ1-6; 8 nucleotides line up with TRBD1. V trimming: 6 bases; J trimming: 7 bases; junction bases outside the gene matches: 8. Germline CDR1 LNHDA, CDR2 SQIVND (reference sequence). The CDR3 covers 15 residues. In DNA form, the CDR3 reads TGTGCCAGTAGCCCGACAGGGGCGCTAAATTCACCCCTCCACTTT. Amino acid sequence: CASSPTGALNSPLHF.

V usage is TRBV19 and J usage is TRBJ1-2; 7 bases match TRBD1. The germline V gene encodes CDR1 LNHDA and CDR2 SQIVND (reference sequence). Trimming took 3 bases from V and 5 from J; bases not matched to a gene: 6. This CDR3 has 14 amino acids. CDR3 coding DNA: TGTGCCAGTAGTATGGATGAGACAGGGTATGGCTACACCTTC. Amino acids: CASSMDETGYGYTF.

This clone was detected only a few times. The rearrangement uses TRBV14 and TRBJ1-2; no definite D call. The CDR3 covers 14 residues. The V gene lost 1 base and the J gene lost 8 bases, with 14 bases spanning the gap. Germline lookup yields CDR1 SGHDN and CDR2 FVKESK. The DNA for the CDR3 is TGTGCCAGCAGCCAAGTGAGAGGAACCCAGGGCTACACCTTC. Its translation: CASSQVRGTQGYTF.

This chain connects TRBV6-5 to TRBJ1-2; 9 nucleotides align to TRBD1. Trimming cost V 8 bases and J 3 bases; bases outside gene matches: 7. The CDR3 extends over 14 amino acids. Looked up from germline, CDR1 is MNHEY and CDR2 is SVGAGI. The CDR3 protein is CASRPTGGDYGYTF. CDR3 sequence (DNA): TGTGCCAGCCGTCCAACAGGGGGCGACTATGGCTACACCTTC.

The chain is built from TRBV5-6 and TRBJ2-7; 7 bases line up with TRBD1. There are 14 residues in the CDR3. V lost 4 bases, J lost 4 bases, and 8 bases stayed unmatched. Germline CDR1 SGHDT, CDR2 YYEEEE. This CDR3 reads CASSLDRVGYEQYF. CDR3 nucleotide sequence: TGTGCCAGCAGCCTAGACAGGGTCGGGTACGAGCAGTACTTC.

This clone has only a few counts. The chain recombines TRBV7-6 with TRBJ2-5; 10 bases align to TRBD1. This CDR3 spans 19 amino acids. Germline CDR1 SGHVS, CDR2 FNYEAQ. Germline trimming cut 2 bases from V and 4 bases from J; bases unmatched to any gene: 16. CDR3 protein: CASSLPQTGGRGVLETQYF. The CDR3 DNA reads TGTGCCAGCAGCTTACCCCAGACAGGGGGCAGGGGAGTATTAGAGACCCAGTACTTC.

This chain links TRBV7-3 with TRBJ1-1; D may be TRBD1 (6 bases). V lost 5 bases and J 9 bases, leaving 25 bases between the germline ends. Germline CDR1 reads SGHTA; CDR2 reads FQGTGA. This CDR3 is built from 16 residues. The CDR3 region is CASSKPRDDRIVKAFF. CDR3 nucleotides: TGTGCCAGCAGCAAACCCCGAGATGACAGGATTGTTAAAGCTTTCTTT.

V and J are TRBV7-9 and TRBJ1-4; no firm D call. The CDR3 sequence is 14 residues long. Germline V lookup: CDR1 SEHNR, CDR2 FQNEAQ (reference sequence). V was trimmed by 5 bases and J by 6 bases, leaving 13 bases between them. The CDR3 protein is CASSRRDLDEKLFF. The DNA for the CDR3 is TGTGCCAGCAGCCGCCGGGATTTGGATGAAAAACTGTTTTTT. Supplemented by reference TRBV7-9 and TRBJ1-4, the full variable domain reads DTGVSQNPRHKITKRGQNVTFRCDPISEHNRLYWYRQTLGQGPEFLTYFQNEAQLEKSRLLSDRFSAERPKGSFSTLEIQRTEQGDSAMYLCASSRRDLDEKLFFGSGTQLSVL.

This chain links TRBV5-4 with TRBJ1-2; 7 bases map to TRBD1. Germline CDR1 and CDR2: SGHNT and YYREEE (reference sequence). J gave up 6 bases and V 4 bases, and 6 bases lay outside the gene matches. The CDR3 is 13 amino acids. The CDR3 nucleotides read TGTGCCAGCAGCCCGACAGGGTCGGATGGCTACACCTTC. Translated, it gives CASSPTGSDGYTF.

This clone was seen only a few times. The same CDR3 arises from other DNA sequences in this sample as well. The CDR3 sequence: CAWSVTRGNEQFF. DNA of the CDR3: TGTGCCTGGAGTGTAACTAGGGGGAACGAGCAGTTCTTC. The chain uses TRBV30 and TRBJ2-1; D is perhaps TRBD1 (6 bases). Germline assignment: CDR1 GTSNPN and CDR2 SVGIG (reference sequence). This CDR3 comprises 13 residues. Trimming took off 0 bases at V and 10 bases at J, with 13 bases between the two ends.

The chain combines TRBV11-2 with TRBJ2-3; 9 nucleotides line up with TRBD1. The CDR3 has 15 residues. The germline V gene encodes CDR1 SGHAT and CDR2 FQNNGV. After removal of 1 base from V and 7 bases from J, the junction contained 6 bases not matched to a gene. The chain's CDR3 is CASSLGQGEVYTQYF. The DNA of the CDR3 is TGTGCCAGCAGCTTAGGACAGGGGGAGGTATATACGCAGTATTTT.

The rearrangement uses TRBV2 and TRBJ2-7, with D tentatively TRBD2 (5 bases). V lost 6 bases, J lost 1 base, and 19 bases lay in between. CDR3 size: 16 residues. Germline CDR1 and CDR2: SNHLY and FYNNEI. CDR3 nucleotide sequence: TGTGCCAGCAGCTACTTGACTAATATACTATCCTACGAGCAGTACTTC. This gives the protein CASSYLTNILSYEQYF.

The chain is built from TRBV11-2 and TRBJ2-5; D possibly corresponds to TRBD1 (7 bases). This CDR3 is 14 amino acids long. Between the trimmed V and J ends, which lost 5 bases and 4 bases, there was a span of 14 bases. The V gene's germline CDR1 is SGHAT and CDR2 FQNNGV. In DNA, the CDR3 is TGTGCCAGCAGCCAGGGGGGAGGTTTAGAGACCCAGTACTTC. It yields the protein CASSQGGGLETQYF.

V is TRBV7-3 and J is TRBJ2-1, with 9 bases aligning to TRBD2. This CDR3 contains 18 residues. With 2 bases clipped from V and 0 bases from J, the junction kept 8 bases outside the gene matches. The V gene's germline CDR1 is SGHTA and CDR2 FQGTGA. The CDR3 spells CASSLRLAGAGSYNEQFF. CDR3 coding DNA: TGTGCCAGCAGCTTACGATTAGCGGGGGCGGGCTCCTACAATGAGCAGTTCTTC.

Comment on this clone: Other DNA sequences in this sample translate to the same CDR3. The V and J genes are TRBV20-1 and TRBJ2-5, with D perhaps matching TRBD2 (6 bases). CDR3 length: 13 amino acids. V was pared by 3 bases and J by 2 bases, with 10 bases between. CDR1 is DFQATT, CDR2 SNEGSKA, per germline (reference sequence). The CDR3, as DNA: TGCAGTGCTAGTGGACGGGGGCAAGAGACCCAGTACTTC. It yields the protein CSASGRGQETQYF.

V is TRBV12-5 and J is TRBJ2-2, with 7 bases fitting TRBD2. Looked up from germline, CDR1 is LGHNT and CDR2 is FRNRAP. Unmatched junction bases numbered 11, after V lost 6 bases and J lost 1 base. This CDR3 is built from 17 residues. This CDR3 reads CASGYRISGWNTGELFF. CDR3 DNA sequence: TGTGCTAGTGGCTACCGTATTAGCGGGTGGAACACCGGGGAGCTGTTTTTT.

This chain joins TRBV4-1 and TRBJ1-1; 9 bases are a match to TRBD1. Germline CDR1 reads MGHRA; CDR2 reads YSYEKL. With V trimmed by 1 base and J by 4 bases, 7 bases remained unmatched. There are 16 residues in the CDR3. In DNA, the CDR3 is TGCGCCAGCAGCCAAGGGCCACAGGGGGCGGGCACTGAAGCTTTCTTT. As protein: CASSQGPQGAGTEAFF.

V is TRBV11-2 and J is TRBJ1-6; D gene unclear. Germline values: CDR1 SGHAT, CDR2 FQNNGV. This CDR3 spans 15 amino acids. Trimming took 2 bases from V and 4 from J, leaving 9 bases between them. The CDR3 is CASSLLSGYNSPLHF. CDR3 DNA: TGTGCCAGCAGCTTATTGTCCGGGTATAATTCACCCCTCCACTTT.

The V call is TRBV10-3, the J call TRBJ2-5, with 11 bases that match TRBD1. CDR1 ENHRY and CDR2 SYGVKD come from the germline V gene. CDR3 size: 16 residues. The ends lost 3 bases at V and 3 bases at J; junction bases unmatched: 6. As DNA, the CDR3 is TGTGCCATCAGTGATCCGGGACAGGGGGTCGAAGAGACCCAGTACTTC. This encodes CAISDPGQGVEETQYF.

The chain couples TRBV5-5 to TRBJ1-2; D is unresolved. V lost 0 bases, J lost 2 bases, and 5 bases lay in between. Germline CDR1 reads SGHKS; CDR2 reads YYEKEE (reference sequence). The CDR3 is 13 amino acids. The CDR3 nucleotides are TGTGCCAGCAGCTTGGCGAGCAACTATGGCTACACCTTC. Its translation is CASSLASNYGYTF.

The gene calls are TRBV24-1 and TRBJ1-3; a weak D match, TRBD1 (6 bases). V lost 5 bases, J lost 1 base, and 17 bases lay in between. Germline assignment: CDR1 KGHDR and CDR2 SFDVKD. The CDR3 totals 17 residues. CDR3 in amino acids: CATSGGKRGKSGNTIYF. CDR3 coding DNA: TGTGCCACCAGTGGGGGTAAAAGGGGGAAATCTGGAAACACCATATATTTT.

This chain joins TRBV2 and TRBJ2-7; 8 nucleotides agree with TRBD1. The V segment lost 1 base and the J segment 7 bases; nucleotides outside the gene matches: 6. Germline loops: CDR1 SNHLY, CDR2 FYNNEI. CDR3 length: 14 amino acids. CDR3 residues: CASSEGRTGQEQYF. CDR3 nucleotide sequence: TGTGCCAGCAGTGAAGGAAGGACAGGGCAGGAGCAGTACTTC. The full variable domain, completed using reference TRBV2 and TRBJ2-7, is EPEVTQTPSHQVTQMGQEVILRCVPISNHLYFYWYRQILGQKVEFLVSFYNNEISEKSEIFDDQFSVERPDGSNFTLKIRSTKLEDSAMYFCASSEGRTGQEQYFGPGTRLTVT.